Each of the 10 T cell receptor beta chains below was sequenced from the same sample in a study of cytomegalovirus exposure and HLA in healthy donors. PCR employed 60 Vbeta and 13 Jbeta primers. Sequencing was performed with immunoSEQ multiplex PCR; in TCRdb, only in-frame clones are kept and a portion is missing. The sample holds fewer than 95,000 clones, roughly two thirds seen once. The specimen was PBMCs. The receptors stem from a woman in her 30s in good health and CMV-seronegative.

This chain joins TRBV29-1 and TRBJ1-1; no firm D call. The CDR3 covers 13 residues. The ends were cut back, 3 bases at V and 10 bases at J, with 18 bases in the middle. Looked up from germline, CDR1 is SQVTM and CDR2 is ANQGSEA. The CDR3 bases are TGCAGCGTTGAGGTAAACCGCAAGGAGGTAGCTTTCTTT. It is translated as CSVEVNRKEVAFF.

This clone was counted only a few times. J is TRBJ1-2 and V is TRBV27, with D maybe TRBD1 (6 bases). The CDR3 totals 16 residues. V lost 6 bases and J lost 0, with 17 bases in between. The germline V gene encodes CDR1 MNHEY and CDR2 SMNVEV (reference sequence). The DNA of the CDR3 is TGTGCCAGCAGACTACTTCAGACAGGCCCTAACTATGGCTACACCTTC. Amino acids: CASRLLQTGPNYGYTF.

The chain has TRBV9 and TRBJ2-1; 10 bases are shared with TRBD2. J gave up 4 bases and V 6 bases, and 1 base lay outside the gene matches. This CDR3 has 13 amino acids. Germline V gives CDR1 SGDLS, CDR2 YYNGEE. Here the CDR3 DNA reads TGTGCCAGCAATAGCGGGGGGTACAATGAGCAGTTCTTC. This gives the protein CASNSGGYNEQFF.

The chain has TRBV7-3 and TRBJ1-1, with D tentatively TRBD1 (6 bases). This CDR3 has 13 residues. Germline CDR1 reads SGHTA; CDR2 reads FQGTGA. The V gene lost 4 bases and the J gene lost 4 bases, with 10 bases spanning the gap. The CDR3 sequence: CASSSRGFTEAFF. CDR3 in DNA: TGTGCCAGCAGCTCCAGGGGATTCACTGAAGCTTTCTTT.

CDR3 residues: CASLGRDTRYGYTF. As DNA, the CDR3 is TGTGCCTCCCTCGGCCGGGACACGCGCTATGGCTACACCTTC. The rearrangement links TRBV30 to TRBJ1-2; D may be TRBD1 (6 bases). The CDR3 is made up of 14 amino acids. Germline CDR1 GTSNPN, CDR2 SVGIG (reference sequence). V was pared by 7 bases and J by 4 bases, with 19 bases between.

V usage is TRBV19 and J usage is TRBJ2-7; tentative D call: TRBD1 (5 bases). Germline values: CDR1 LNHDA, CDR2 SQIVND (reference sequence). Deletions cut 2 bases from V and 4 bases from J, with 15 bases between. The CDR3 runs to 15 residues. The chain's CDR3 is CASSIIQGSRYEQYF. CDR3 coding DNA: TGTGCCAGTAGTATAATCCAGGGAAGCAGGTACGAGCAGTACTTC.

The chain recombines TRBV28 with TRBJ2-1, with 12 bases fitting TRBD2. V shed 7 bases and J 9 bases; nucleotides not matched to a gene: 19. The CDR3 runs 18 residues. Germline V gives CDR1 MDHEN, CDR2 SYDVKM. The chain's CDR3 is CASTVGGRLAGVIGEQFF. The CDR3 region has the DNA TGTGCCAGCACCGTGGGGGGGAGACTAGCGGGAGTTATAGGTGAGCAGTTCTTC.

The CDR3: CASSFRGMNTEAFF. CDR3 DNA sequence: TGTGCCAGCAGCTTCAGGGGTATGAACACTGAAGCTTTCTTT. The V call is TRBV5-6, the J call TRBJ1-1, with a weak D call TRBD1 (6 bases). The CDR3 contains 14 residues. The germline CDR1 and CDR2 sequences are SGHDT and YYEEEE. Trimming pared 2 bases from V and 0 bases from J, leaving 8 bases between.

Here the CDR3 reads CASSLASGTSEKDTQYF. The CDR3 DNA reads as TGTGCCAGCAGCTTAGCATCGGGGACTAGTGAGAAGGATACGCAGTATTTT. This chain uses TRBV7-9 with TRBJ2-3; TRBD2 matches 8 bases. The V gene's germline CDR1 is SEHNR and CDR2 FQNEAQ (reference sequence). CDR3 length equals 17 residues. V was clipped by 0 bases and J by 6 bases; unmatched bases: 11.

The chain uses TRBV6-5 and TRBJ1-2, with D possibly TRBD1 on 6 matching bases. V was trimmed by 7 bases and J by 5 bases, leaving 8 bases between them. This CDR3 is built from 11 residues. Germline V gene data show CDR1 as MNHEY and CDR2 as SVGAGI. The CDR3 loop reads CASTDSYGYTF. The CDR3, as DNA: TGTGCCAGCACGGACAGTTATGGCTACACCTTC.